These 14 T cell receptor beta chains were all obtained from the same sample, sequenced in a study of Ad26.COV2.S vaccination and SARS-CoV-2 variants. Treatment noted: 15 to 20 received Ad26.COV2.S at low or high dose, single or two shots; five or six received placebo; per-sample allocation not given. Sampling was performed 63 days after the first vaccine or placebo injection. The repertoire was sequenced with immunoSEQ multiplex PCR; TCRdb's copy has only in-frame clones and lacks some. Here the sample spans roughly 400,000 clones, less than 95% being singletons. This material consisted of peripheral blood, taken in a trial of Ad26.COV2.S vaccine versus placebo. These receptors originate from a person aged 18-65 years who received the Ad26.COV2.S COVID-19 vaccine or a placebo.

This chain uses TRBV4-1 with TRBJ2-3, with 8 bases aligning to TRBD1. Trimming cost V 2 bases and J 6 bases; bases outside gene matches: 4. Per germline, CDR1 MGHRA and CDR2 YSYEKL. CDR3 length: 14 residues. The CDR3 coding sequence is TGCGCCAGCAGCCAACCTCGACAGGGGGATACGCAGTATTTT. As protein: CASSQPRQGDTQYF.

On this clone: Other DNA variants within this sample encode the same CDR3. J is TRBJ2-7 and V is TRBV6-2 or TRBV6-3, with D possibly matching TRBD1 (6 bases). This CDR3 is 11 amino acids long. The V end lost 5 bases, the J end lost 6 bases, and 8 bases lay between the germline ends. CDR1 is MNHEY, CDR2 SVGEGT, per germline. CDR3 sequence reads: CASSRGGEQYF. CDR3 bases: TGTGCCAGCAGTCGAGGGGGCGAGCAGTACTTC.

CDR3 sequence: CATSDPGTGNTDTQYF. CDR3 bases: TGTGCCACCAGTGACCCCGGGACAGGGAACACAGATACGCAGTATTTT. J is TRBJ2-3 and V is TRBV24-1; 9 bases agree with TRBD1. The germline V gene encodes CDR1 KGHDR and CDR2 SFDVKD. Trimming removed 4 bases from V and 2 bases from J; junction bases left unmatched: 6. The CDR3 runs to 16 residues.

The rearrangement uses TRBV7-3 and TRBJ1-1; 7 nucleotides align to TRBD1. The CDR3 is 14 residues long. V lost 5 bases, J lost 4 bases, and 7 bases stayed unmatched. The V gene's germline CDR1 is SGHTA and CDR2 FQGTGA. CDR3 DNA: TGTGCCAGCAGCAGGGACAGTTTTAGCACTGAAGCTTTCTTT. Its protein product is CASSRDSFSTEAFF.

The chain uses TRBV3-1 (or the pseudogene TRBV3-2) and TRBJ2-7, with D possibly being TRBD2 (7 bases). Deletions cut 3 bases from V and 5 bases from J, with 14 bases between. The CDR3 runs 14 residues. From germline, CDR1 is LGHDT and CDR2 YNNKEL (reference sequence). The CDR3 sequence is CASSHRGAVDEQYF. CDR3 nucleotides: TGTGCCAGCAGCCATCGGGGGGCGGTAGACGAGCAGTACTTC.

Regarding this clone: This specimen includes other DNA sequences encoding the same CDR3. The CDR3 bases are TGTGCCAGCAGCTTGACAGGGAGCACAGATACGCAGTATTTT. Translating gives CASSLTGSTDTQYF. V usage is TRBV7-9 and J usage is TRBJ2-3; TRBD1 agrees at 7 bases. The trim removed 3 bases at V and 0 bases at J, leaving 0 bases unmatched. Looked up from germline, CDR1 is SEHNR and CDR2 is FQNEAQ (reference sequence). The CDR3 has 14 amino acids.

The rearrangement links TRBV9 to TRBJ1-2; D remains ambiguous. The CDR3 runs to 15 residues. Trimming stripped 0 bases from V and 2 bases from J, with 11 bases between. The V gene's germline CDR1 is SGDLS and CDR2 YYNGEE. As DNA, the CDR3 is TGTGCCAGCAGCGTAGATCTGGTTGCCAACTATGGCTACACCTTC. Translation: CASSVDLVANYGYTF.

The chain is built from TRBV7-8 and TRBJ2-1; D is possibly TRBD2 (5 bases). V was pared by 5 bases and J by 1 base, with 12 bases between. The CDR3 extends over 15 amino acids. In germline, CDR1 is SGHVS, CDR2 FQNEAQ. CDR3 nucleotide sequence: TGTGCCAGCAGCCCCGACTATGTTTCCTACAATGAGCAGTTCTTC. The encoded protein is CASSPDYVSYNEQFF.

In nucleotides, the CDR3 is TGTGCCAGCAGTCCTGGGACAACTAATGAAAAACTGTTTTTT. Translated, it gives CASSPGTTNEKLFF. The rearrangement joins TRBV27 to TRBJ1-4; no clear D. There are 14 residues in the CDR3. V was trimmed by 5 bases and J by 0 bases, leaving 7 bases between them. Germline assignment: CDR1 MNHEY and CDR2 SMNVEV (reference sequence).

The DNA for the CDR3 is TGTGCCAGCAGCGTAGAGGAGGGCGGGCTAGCGCCCGGGGAGCTGTTTTTT. It is translated as CASSVEEGGLAPGELFF. The chain has TRBV9 and TRBJ2-2; D possibly corresponds to TRBD2 (6 bases). Germline CDR1 and CDR2: SGDLS and YYNGEE. The CDR3 is 17 residues long. With 0 bases removed from V and 6 bases from J, the gap between germline ends came to 18 bases.

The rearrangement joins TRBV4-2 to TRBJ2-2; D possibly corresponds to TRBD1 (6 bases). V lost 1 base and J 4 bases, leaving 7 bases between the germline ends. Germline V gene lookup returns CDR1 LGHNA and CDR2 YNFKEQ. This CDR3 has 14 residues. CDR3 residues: CASSQGQATGELFF. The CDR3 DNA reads TGTGCCAGCAGCCAAGGACAGGCCACCGGGGAGCTGTTTTTT.

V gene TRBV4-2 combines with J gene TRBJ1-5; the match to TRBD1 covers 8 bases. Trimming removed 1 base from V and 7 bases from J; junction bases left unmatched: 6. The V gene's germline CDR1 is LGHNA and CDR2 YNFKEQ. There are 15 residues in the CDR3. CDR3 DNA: TGTGCCAGCAGCCAAGTGACAGGGGAGGTCCAGCCCCAGCATTTT. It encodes CASSQVTGEVQPQHF.

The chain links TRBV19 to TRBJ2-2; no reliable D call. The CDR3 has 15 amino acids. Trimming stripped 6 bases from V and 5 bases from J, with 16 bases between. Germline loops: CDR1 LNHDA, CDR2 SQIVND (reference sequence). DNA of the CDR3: TGTGCCAGTAGCTCCCGGATAGGCCGGACCGGGGAGCTGTTTTTT. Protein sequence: CASSSRIGRTGELFF.

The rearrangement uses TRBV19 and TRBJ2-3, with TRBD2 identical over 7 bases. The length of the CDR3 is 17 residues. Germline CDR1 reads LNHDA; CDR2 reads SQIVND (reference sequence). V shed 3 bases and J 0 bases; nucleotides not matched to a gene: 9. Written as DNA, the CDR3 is TGTGCCAGTAGTATCCTCCCGGGACTAACTAGCACAGATACGCAGTATTTT. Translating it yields CASSILPGLTSTDTQYF.